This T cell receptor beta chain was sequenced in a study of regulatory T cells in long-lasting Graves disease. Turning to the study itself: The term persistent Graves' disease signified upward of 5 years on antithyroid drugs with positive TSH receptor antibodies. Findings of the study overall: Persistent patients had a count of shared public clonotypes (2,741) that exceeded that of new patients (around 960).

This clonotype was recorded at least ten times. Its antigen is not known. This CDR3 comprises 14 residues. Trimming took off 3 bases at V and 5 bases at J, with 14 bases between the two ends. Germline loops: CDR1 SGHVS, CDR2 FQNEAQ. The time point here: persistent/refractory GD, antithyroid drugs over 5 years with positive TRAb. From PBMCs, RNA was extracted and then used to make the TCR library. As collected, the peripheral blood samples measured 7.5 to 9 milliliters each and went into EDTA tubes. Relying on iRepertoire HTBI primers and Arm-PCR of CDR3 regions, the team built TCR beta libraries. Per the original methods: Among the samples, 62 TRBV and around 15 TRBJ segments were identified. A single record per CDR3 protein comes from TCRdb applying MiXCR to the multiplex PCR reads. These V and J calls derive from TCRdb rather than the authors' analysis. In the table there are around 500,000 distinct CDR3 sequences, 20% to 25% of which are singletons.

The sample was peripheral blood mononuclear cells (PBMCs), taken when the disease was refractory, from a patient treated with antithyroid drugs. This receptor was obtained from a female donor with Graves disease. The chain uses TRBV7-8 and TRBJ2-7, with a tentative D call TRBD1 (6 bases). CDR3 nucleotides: TGTGCCAGCAGCTTTTTTACAGGGAAGGACGAGCAGTACTTC. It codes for CASSFFTGKDEQYF.